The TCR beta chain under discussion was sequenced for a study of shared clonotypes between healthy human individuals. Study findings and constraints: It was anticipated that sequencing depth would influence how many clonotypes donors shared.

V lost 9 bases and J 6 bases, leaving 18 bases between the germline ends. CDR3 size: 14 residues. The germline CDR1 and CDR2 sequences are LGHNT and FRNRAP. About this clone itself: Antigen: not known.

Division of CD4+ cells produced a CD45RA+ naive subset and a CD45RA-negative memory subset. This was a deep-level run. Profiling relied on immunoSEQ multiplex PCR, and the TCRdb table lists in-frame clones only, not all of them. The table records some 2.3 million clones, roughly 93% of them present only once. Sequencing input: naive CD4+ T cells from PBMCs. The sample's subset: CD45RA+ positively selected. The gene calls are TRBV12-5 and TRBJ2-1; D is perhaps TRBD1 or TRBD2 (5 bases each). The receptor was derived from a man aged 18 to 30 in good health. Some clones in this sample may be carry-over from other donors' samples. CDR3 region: CASASGAPGNEQFF. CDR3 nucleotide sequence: TGTGCTAGCGCTTCCGGGGCTCCAGGCAATGAGCAGTTCTTC.